Listed here are 2 T cell receptor beta chains from one sample, sequenced in a study of blood T cell repertoires in COVID-19. Libraries were prepared by immunoSEQ multiplex PCR; TCRdb keeps only in-frame clonotypes and omits some of them. The sample comprises about 68,000 clones, 65% to 90% of which are singletons, and roughly 25% rests with the top ten. The source material was peripheral blood. These receptors all come from a man aged 45-65 years with acute or convalescent COVID-19.

This clone was seen at least ten times. The CDR3 bases are TGTGCCACCAGCAGAGCGGGAGGGGAGGTAGAAGCTTTCTTT. Its translation is CATSRAGGEVEAFF. The V call is TRBV15, the J call TRBJ1-1; a possible D gene is TRBD1 (5 bases). Trimming shortened V by 1 base and J by 8 bases, and 14 bases separated the two germline ends. This CDR3 is 14 amino acids long. Germline-derived CDR1 and CDR2 are LNHNV and YYDKDF (reference sequence).

This chain uses TRBV29-1 with TRBJ2-5, with D perhaps matching TRBD1 (6 bases). V was cut by 3 bases and J by 5 bases, with 13 bases left in between. The CDR3 consists of 13 residues. Germline lookup yields CDR1 SQVTM and CDR2 ANQGSEA. The CDR3 is CSVEAVRGETQYF. Written as DNA, the CDR3 is TGCAGCGTTGAGGCAGTTAGGGGGGAGACCCAGTACTTC.